This T cell receptor beta chain was found in a study of cytomegalovirus exposure and HLA in healthy donors. Both 60 Vbeta primers and 13 Jbeta primers went into the PCR. TCRdb's copy holds only in-frame clones and misses some; the assay was immunoSEQ multiplex PCR. The table lists more than 110,000 clones, around 77% of them singletons. The study, taken as a whole, reports: Exclusion applied to some V segments, including TRBV6-2 and TRBV6-3, as they were indistinguishable. Analysis was performed later, and it showed HLA-associated TCR beta chains to be more clonally expanded than equally common others. An analysis done earlier found most TCR beta V segments productive about 90% or about 30% of the time. The study assumed roughly uniform donor sequencing depth for presence/absence analyses.

The J segment lost 15 bases and the V segment lost 5 bases, leaving 6 bases of the junction unmatched. The CDR3 totals 11 residues. In germline, CDR1 is MDHEN, CDR2 SYDVKM. This clone was seen a single time. Its antigen is undetermined. This TCR was recovered from a young man in good health and CMV-seronegative. The chain couples TRBV28 to TRBJ2-1; 8 bases are shared with TRBD2. The sample comprised PBMCs. The CDR3 DNA sequence: TGTGCCAGCAGTGAGGGACTAGTTCCGTTCTTC. It yields the protein CASSEGLVPFF.